This is a list of T cell receptor beta chains from one sample in a study of blood T cell repertoires in COVID-19. Here immunoSEQ multiplex PCR was the method, and the copy in TCRdb shows in-frame clones only, minus some. Seen here are some 110,000 clones, 70% to 80% observed once, and the top ten hold roughly 6.2%. The sequencing sample was made of peripheral blood. These receptors were obtained from a man in his sixties or seventies with acute or convalescent COVID-19. The CDR3 runs from the conserved cysteine through the conserved F or W. The D gene is left open where the match is weak. Only part of the rows carry a size: once, few, many, or a class if the clone is expanded.

J: TRBJ1-4
D: .
size: once
V: TRBV18
DNA: TGTGCCAGCTCACCACCGGAGGGGATAAAAGAAAAACTGTTTTTT
CDR3: CASSPPEGIKEKLFF

J: TRBJ1-6
D: TRBD1
size: .
V: TRBV4-3
DNA: TGCGCCAGCAGCCAAACCCCGGGACAGGGCGATTCACCCCTCCACTTT
CDR3: CASSQTPGQGDSPLHF

J: TRBJ2-3
D: .
size: .
V: TRBV19
DNA: TGTGCCAGTAGTATCCAGGCTAGCACAGATACGCAGTATTTT
CDR3: CASSIQASTDTQYF

J: TRBJ2-3
D: TRBD1
size: .
V: TRBV24-1
DNA: TGTGCCACCAGTGAGAGACCGGGACAGGGCACAGATACGCAGTATTTT
CDR3: CATSERPGQGTDTQYF

J: TRBJ2-3
D: TRBD1
size: .
V: TRBV28
DNA: TGTGCCAGCACCCATCGGACCGGGACAGGGAGCACAGATACGCAGTATTTT
CDR3: CASTHRTGTGSTDTQYF

J: TRBJ2-3
D: TRBD2
size: .
V: TRBV7-2
DNA: TGTGCCAGCAGCTTACAAGCGGGAGTACCCCCGGATACGCAGTATTTT
CDR3: CASSLQAGVPPDTQYF

J: TRBJ2-2
D: .
size: few
V: TRBV2
DNA: TGTGCCAGCGGGGCAGGGCGGAGCACCGGGGAGCTGTTTTTT
CDR3: CASGAGRSTGELFF

J: TRBJ2-7
D: TRBD1
size: .
V: TRBV11-2
DNA: TGTGCCAGCAGCCCTCGGGGGGACAGGGGAGCCTACGAGCAGTACTTC
CDR3: CASSPRGDRGAYEQYF

J: TRBJ1-1
D: .
size: few
V: TRBV2
DNA: TGTGCCAGCAGTGAAAGCGCCACCAGGAACACTGAAGCTTTCTTT
CDR3: CASSESATRNTEAFF

J: TRBJ2-7
D: .
size: few
V: TRBV5-8
DNA: TGTGCCAGCAGCCAGGACAGATCCTACGAGCAGTACTTC
CDR3: CASSQDRSYEQYF

J: TRBJ1-4
D: .
size: .
V: TRBV4-3
DNA: TGCGCCAGCAGCCAAGTAGGCCACAGGCAAAGTGGTGAAAAACTGTTTTTT
CDR3: CASSQVGHRQSGEKLFF

J: TRBJ1-4
D: TRBD1
size: .
V: TRBV9
DNA: TGTGCCAGCAGCGTCAGGGGGTCATCTGAAAAACTGTTTTTT
CDR3: CASSVRGSSEKLFF

J: TRBJ1-2
D: TRBD1
size: .
V: TRBV7-2
DNA: TGTGCCAGCAGCTTAATGCAGGGGGACTATGGCTACACCTTC
CDR3: CASSLMQGDYGYTF

J: TRBJ1-6
D: .
size: .
V: TRBV23-1
DNA: TGCGCCAGCGGCCCGGGACATATGAGTTCACCCCTCCACTTT
CDR3: CASGPGHMSSPLHF

J: TRBJ2-3
D: .
size: .
V: TRBV9
DNA: TGTGCCAGCAGCGTCGCGGCAGGGGCGGATACGCAGTATTTT
CDR3: CASSVAAGADTQYF

J: TRBJ1-5
D: .
size: .
V: TRBV3-1/TRBV3-2
DNA: TGTGCCAGCAGTCGTGACAGCCAGAATCAGCCCCAGCATTTT
CDR3: CASSRDSQNQPQHF

J: TRBJ2-3
D: TRBD2
size: .
V: TRBV6-5
DNA: TGTGCCAGCAGTTACCGCGGGGGGGCTACAGATACGCAGTATTTT
CDR3: CASSYRGGATDTQYF

J: TRBJ2-3
D: .
size: .
V: TRBV6-5
DNA: TGTGCCAGCACGCCAGGTGGAGATACGCAGTATTTT
CDR3: CASTPGGDTQYF

J: TRBJ1-3
D: .
size: .
V: TRBV7-9
DNA: TGTGCCAGCAGCTTACAGGGGGGAAACACCATATATTTT
CDR3: CASSLQGGNTIYF

J: TRBJ2-1
D: .
size: .
V: TRBV10-3
DNA: TGTGCCATCAGAAATGGGCGGGGCTACAATGAGCAGTTCTTC
CDR3: CAIRNGRGYNEQFF

J: TRBJ1-1
D: .
size: .
V: TRBV6-5
DNA: TGTGCCAGCACTCGGGAATTTCGGGACACTGAAGCTTTCTTT
CDR3: CASTREFRDTEAFF

J: TRBJ1-3
D: .
size: .
V: TRBV7-8
DNA: TGTGCCAGCAGCCCGATGCAGGGATTTGGAAACACCATATATTTT
CDR3: CASSPMQGFGNTIYF

J: TRBJ2-3
D: TRBD2
size: .
V: TRBV7-8
DNA: TGTGCCAGCAGCTCGCGACTAGCGGGAGCCACAGATACGCAGTATTTT
CDR3: CASSSRLAGATDTQYF

J: TRBJ1-5
D: TRBD1
size: .
V: TRBV19
DNA: TGTGCCAGTAGTTGGGGACAGTTGAATAGCAATCAGCCCCAGCATTTT
CDR3: CASSWGQLNSNQPQHF